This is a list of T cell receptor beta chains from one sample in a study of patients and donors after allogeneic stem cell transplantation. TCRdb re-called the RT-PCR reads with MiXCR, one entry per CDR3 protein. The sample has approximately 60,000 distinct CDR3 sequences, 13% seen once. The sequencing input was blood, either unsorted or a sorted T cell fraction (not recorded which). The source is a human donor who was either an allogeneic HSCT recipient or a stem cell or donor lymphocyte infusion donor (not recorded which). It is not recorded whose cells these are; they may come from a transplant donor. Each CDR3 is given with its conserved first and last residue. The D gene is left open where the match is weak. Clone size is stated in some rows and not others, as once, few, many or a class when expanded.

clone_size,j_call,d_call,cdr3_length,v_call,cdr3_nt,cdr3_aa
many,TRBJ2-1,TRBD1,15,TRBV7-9,TGTGCCAGCAGCCGGGACAGGGCTATTGGGAATGAGCAGTTCTTC,CASSRDRAIGNEQFF
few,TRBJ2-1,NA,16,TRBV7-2,TGTGCCAGCAGCTTAGTTGGACGAGCCTCCTACAATGAGCAGTTCTTC,CASSLVGRASYNEQFF
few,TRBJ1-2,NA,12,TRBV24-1,TGTGCCACCAGTGATTGGGGGACCGGCTACACCTTC,CATSDWGTGYTF
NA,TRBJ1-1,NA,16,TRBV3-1,TGTGCCAGCAGCCAAGGACAGGTCCTTTGGAACACTGAAGCTTTCTTT,CASSQGQVLWNTEAFF
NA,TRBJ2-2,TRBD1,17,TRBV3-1,TGTGCCAGCAGCCAAGTCCGGACAGGTCCCCACACCGGGGAGCTGTTTTTT,CASSQVRTGPHTGELFF
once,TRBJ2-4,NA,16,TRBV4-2,TGTGCCAGCAGCCAAGATTTCGGGGGAGCCAAAAACATTCAGTACTTC,CASSQDFGGAKNIQYF
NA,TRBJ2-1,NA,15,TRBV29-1,TGCAGCGTTGACAAGATAGGGGACTCCTACAATGAGCAGTTCTTC,CSVDKIGDSYNEQFF
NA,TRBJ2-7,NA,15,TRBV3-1,TGTGCCAGCAGCCAATCCCCCGGCGGAGTCTACGAGCAGTACTTC,CASSQSPGGVYEQYF
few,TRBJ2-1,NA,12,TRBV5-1,TGCGCCAGCACCAGGGAGTTCGATGAGCAGTTCTTC,CASTREFDEQFF
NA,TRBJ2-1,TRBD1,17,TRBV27,TGTGCCAGCAGTTTAGCATGGACAGGGTTGGGGTTGAATGAGCAGTTCTTC,CASSLAWTGLGLNEQFF
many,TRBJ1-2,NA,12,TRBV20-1,TGCAGTGCGCCTGAAGCTAACTATGGCTACACCTTC,CSAPEANYGYTF
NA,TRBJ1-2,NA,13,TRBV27,TGTGCCAGCAGTTTCACTTCTAACTATGGCTACACCTTC,CASSFTSNYGYTF
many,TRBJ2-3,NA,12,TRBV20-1,TGCAGTGCAACTAGACGAACAGATACGCAGTATTTT,CSATRRTDTQYF
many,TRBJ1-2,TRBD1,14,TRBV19,TGTGCCAGTAGGACAGGGGGCGTTGGCTATGGCTACACCTTC,CASRTGGVGYGYTF
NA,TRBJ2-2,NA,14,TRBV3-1,TGTGCCAGCAGCCAGACCGCCCCATCCGGGGAGCTGTTTTTT,CASSQTAPSGELFF
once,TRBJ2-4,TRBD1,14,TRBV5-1,TGCGCCAGCAGCAAAGGGACAGGGGAGGACATTCAGTACTTC,CASSKGTGEDIQYF
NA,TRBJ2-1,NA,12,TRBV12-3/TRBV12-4,TGTGCCAGCAGTTCCTGGACTACTCGGCAGTTCTTC,CASSSWTTRQFF
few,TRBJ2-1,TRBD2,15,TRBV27,TGTGCCAGCAGTTTAAAGGCGGGAGGGAGCTATGAGCAGTTCTTC,CASSLKAGGSYEQFF
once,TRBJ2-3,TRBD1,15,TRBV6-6,TGTGCCAGCAGGGGACAGGGGGCCTTCACAGATACGCAGTATTTT,CASRGQGAFTDTQYF
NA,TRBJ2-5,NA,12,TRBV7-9,TGTGCCAGCAGCCCGCAACAAGAGACCCAGTACTTC,CASSPQQETQYF
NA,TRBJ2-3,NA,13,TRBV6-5,TGTGCCAGCAGGAGGGGGAACACAGATACGCAGTATTTT,CASRRGNTDTQYF
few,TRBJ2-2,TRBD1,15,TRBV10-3,TGTGCCATCAGTACCACCGGACAGGGGGCCGGGGAGCTGTTTTTT,CAISTTGQGAGELFF
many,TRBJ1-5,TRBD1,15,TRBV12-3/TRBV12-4,TGTGCCAGCAGTTTGACAGGGGATAGCAATCAGCCCCAGCATTTT,CASSLTGDSNQPQHF
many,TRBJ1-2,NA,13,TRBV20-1,TGCAGTGCTAGAGAAGTAGGCAACTATGGCTACACCTTC,CSAREVGNYGYTF
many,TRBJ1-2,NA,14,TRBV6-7,TGTGCCAGCAGTTACTCGACAGGTCTCTATGGCTACACCTTC,CASSYSTGLYGYTF
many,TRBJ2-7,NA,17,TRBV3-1,TGTGCCAGCAGCCAAGATCCGATCAGGGCGGTCTCCTACGAGCAGTACTTC,CASSQDPIRAVSYEQYF
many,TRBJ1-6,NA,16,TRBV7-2,TGTGCCAGCAGCTTACTTTCCCGGGGCGATAATTCACCCCTCCACTTT,CASSLLSRGDNSPLHF
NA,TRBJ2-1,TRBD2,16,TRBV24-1,TGTGCCACCAGTGATTTGCTAGCGGGAGAAGGAAATGAGCAGTTCTTC,CATSDLLAGEGNEQFF
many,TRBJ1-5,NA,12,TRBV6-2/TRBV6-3,TGTGCCAGCAGTTATTTATATCAGCCCCAGCATTTT,CASSYLYQPQHF
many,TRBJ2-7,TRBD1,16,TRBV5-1,TGCGCCAGCAGCTTACCGGGACAGGCCGGTGGCAACGAGCAGTACTTC,CASSLPGQAGGNEQYF
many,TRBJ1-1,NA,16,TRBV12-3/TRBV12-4,TGTGCCAGCAGCTCCTCCAGGGGCAGTCGGAACACTGAAGCTTTCTTT,CASSSSRGSRNTEAFF
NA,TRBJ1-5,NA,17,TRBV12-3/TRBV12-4,TGTGCCAGCAGTTTAATTCCCCTAGGTAATCGCAATCAGCCCCAGCATTTT,CASSLIPLGNRNQPQHF
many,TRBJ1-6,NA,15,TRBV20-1,TGCAGTGCTAGAGATAAGGTCGACAATACGACACCCCTCCACTTT,CSARDKVDNTTPLHF
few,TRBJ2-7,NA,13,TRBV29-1,TGCAGCGTCGCGGCGGAGGCGAGCTACGAGCAGTACTTC,CSVAAEASYEQYF
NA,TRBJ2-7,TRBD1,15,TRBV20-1,TGCAGTGCTAATTTATCACCGGGACAGGGGGCCGAGCAGTACTTC,CSANLSPGQGAEQYF
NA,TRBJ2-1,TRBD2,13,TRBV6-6,TGTGCCAGCAGCATCGATCGACTAGCGGAGCAGTTCTTC,CASSIDRLAEQFF
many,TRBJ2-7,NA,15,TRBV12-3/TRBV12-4,TGTGCCAGCAGTTTAGAAGCGGGCCTCTCCTACGAGCAGTACTTC,CASSLEAGLSYEQYF
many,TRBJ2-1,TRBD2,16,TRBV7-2,TGTGCCAGCAGCTCCAGACTAGCGGGAGTCTACAATGAGCAGTTCTTC,CASSSRLAGVYNEQFF
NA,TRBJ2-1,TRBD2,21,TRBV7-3,TGTGCCAGCAGCTTACGCGAAAAGGCCCCTCTAGCGGGAGTAGTGGACAATGAGCAGTTCTTC,CASSLREKAPLAGVVDNEQFF
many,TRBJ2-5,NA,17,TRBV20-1,TGCAGTGCTAGAGTTGGCAGGTCCCTTTCGGGCCAAGAGACCCAGTACTTC,CSARVGRSLSGQETQYF
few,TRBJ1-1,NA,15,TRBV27,TGTGCCAGCAGACCCCCGGGGCTAGGGGACACTGAAGCTTTCTTT,CASRPPGLGDTEAFF
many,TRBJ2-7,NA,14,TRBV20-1,TGCAGTGCTAGAGGGGGCGGGAACCCATACGAGCAGTACTTC,CSARGGGNPYEQYF
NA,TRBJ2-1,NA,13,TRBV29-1,TGCAGCGTTTTGTACATCCGAGGGTATGAGCAGTTCTTC,CSVLYIRGYEQFF
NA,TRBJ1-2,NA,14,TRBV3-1,TGTGCCAGCAGCCAAGAACAGGGCCCCTATGGCTACACCTTC,CASSQEQGPYGYTF
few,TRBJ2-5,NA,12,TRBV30,TGTGCCTGGAGTCATGGGGAGGTGGCCCAGTACTTC,CAWSHGEVAQYF
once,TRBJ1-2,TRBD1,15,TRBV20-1,TGCAGTGCTAGATTTGGGACAGGGCTCGACTATGGCTACACCTTC,CSARFGTGLDYGYTF
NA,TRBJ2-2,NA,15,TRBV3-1,TGTGCCAGCAGCCATCCTGGGGAAAACACCGGGGAGCTGTTTTTT,CASSHPGENTGELFF
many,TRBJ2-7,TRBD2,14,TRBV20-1,TGCAGTGCTAGAGGCCTAGCGGGAGGTTACGAGCAGTACTTC,CSARGLAGGYEQYF
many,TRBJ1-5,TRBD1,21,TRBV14,TGTGCCAGCAGTCAGCCGCCCTACCGGGACAGGGGTCGAGGAAGCAATCAGCCCCAGCATTTT,CASSQPPYRDRGRGSNQPQHF
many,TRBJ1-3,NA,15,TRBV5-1,TGCGCCAGCAGCTTGGGACGTGCCTCTGGAAACACCATATATTTT,CASSLGRASGNTIYF
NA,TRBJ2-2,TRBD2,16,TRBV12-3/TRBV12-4,TGTGCCAGCAGTTTCTCTAGCGGGGCGAACACCGGGGAGCTGTTTTTT,CASSFSSGANTGELFF